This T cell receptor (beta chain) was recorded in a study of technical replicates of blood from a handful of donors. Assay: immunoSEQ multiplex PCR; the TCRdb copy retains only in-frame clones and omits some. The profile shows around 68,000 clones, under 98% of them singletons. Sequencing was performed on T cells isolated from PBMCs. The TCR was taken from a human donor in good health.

The CDR3 DNA reads TGTGCCAGTAACTCTGTGCGGACAGCCTATGGCTACACCTTC. Protein sequence: CASNSVRTAYGYTF. This rearrangement joins TRBV6-5 to TRBJ1-2; D may be TRBD1 (6 bases). The length of the CDR3 is 14 residues. Trimming left V 9 bases short and J 4 bases short, with 18 bases between. Germline assignment: CDR1 MNHEY and CDR2 SVGAGI.